The 4 T cell receptor beta chains below were found in one sample sequenced in a study of blood T cell repertoires in COVID-19. Only in-frame clones appear in the TCRdb table, and some are missing; sequencing was by immunoSEQ multiplex PCR. Among roughly 220,000 clones listed, about 88% were seen once. The sequencing input was peripheral blood. The receptors shown here come from a man in his sixties with acute or convalescent COVID-19.

The rearrangement uses TRBV7-9 and TRBJ2-2; 7 bases are shared with TRBD1. The V and J ends lost 4 bases and 4 bases, in that order; junction bases with no gene match: 6. From germline, CDR1 is SEHNR and CDR2 FQNEAQ (reference sequence). The CDR3 has 15 amino acids. The CDR3 reads CASSSYRGGTGELFF. The CDR3, as DNA: TGTGCCAGCAGCTCATACAGGGGCGGCACCGGGGAGCTGTTTTTT.

V is TRBV5-1 and J is TRBJ2-3; TRBD2 matches at 8 bases. Germline assignment: CDR1 SGHRS and CDR2 YFSETQ. The V and J ends lost 4 bases and 0 bases, in that order; junction bases with no gene match: 7. The CDR3 has 16 amino acids. The CDR3 region is CASSRGGLASTDTQYF. CDR3 in DNA: TGCGCCAGCAGCCGCGGGGGGCTTGCTAGCACAGATACGCAGTATTTT.

This clone was found once. The rearrangement uses TRBV7-9 and TRBJ2-6, with D possibly TRBD2 on 5 matching bases. There are 18 residues in the CDR3. Deletions cut 0 bases from V and 1 base from J, with 13 bases between. CDR1 is SEHNR and CDR2 is FQNEAQ in the germline V gene (reference sequence). The CDR3 DNA follows: TGTGCCAGCAGCTTAGCAGGTGATGGACTTTCTGGGGCCAACGTCCTGACTTTC. As protein: CASSLAGDGLSGANVLTF.

The chain links TRBV6-2 or TRBV6-3 to TRBJ1-4; TRBD1 is a possible D gene (5 bases). CDR3 length: 14 residues. Germline V CDR1 and CDR2: MNHEY, SVGEGT. Deletions cut 5 bases from V and 7 bases from J, with 14 bases between. The CDR3 region has the DNA TGTGCCAGCAGTCAAACGGGACTTCGTGAAAAACTGTTTTTT. It specifies CASSQTGLREKLFF.